The clone carrying this T cell receptor beta chain was observed many times. Its antigen is unknown. The data were taken from a study of shared clonotypes between healthy human individuals. Study context: Three CD4 naive, three CD4 memory, two CD8 naive and one CD8 memory plate were used per donor.

Data came from immunoSEQ multiplex PCR; TCRdb stores just in-frame clones and leaves some out. Of about 1.1 million clones listed, 75% to 85% were seen once; the top ten hold around 0.6%. Points from the study as a whole: Relative to clonotypes present in all four donors, those not shared had lower generation probabilities. It was the few donors that limited the genetic and exposure-history diversity represented.

Germline CDR1 and CDR2: SGHVS and FQNEAQ. V was shortened by 3 bases and J by 4 bases, with 12 bases between the two germline ends. The CDR3 loop spans 14 amino acids. The chain combines TRBV7-8 with TRBJ1-1, with TRBD1 as a possible D gene (6 bases). Sequencing was done on a sample of memory CD4+ T cells from PBMCs. The subset here: CD45RA-negative fraction. This TCR was recovered from a man between 18 and 35 years old in good health. Some clones in this sample may be carry-over from other donors' samples. The CDR3, as DNA: TGTGCCAGCAGCTTTACAGGGTGGGGCACTGAAGCTTTCTTT. It codes for CASSFTGWGTEAFF.